The sample holds one count of the clone carrying this TCR beta chain. Generated by immunoSEQ multiplex PCR, the TCRdb table keeps only in-frame clones and is missing some. The repertoire holds about 220,000 clones, with around 89% as singletons. Participants were aged roughly 18 to 95 years, lived in over 20 US areas, and enrolled virtually. Grouping used clinical history reported by participants in a survey and questionnaire. Per the germline V gene, CDR1 is MNHNY and CDR2 is SVGAGI (reference sequence). After removal of 6 bases from V and 4 bases from J, the junction contained 5 bases not matched to a gene. The CDR3 is 13 residues long. This sample is drawn from a study of blood T cell repertoires in COVID-19. Study information: Italy, Spain and the United States were the sources of the convalescent and acute COVID-19 samples.

The source material was PBMCs or T cells enriched from blood (not recorded which). This sequence joins TRBV6-6 and TRBJ2-5; 7 bases match TRBD1. The receptor's source is a woman under 30 in a cohort exposed to, infected with or recovered from COVID-19 (not recorded which). CDR3 nucleotide sequence: TGTGCCAGCAGCGTACAGGGGTTAGAGACCCAGTACTTC. This encodes CASSVQGLETQYF.